The clone carrying this T cell receptor beta chain was detected many times. The antigen is not known. This sample is drawn from a study of blood T cells in healthy people across ages. Study-level points and caveats: Roughly linear declines in TCR beta diversity per million T cells occurred with age. Long-lived donors carried more naive CD4+ cells and greater diversity than aged donors.

The V and J ends lost 1 base and 7 bases, in that order; junction bases with no gene match: 21. CDR3 size: 20 residues. Germline CDR1 is LNHNV and CDR2 is YYDKDF (reference sequence). Combining a sample-barcoded 5' primer with a J-beta primer mix, a second PCR ran for about 7 to 11 cycles. In TCRdb, the 5' RACE reads were re-called with MiXCR into one record per CDR3 protein. The repertoire includes roughly 800,000 distinct CDR3 sequences, more than 45% of them detected once, and about 20% sits in the top ten. Russia was home to the donors, healthy Caucasian individuals aged about 6 to 90. Every donor gave approximately 10 milliliters of peripheral blood.

The sequence came from a man aged 25-45 years in good health. This chain links TRBV15 with TRBJ2-1; 8 nucleotides match TRBD2. Sample: blood. The CDR3 protein is CATSRGVKSRSGSIDNEQFF. Here the CDR3 DNA reads TGTGCCACCAGCAGAGGGGTTAAGTCTCGCAGCGGGAGTATCGATAATGAGCAGTTCTTC.